This T cell receptor (beta chain) was sequenced for a study of neurological immune-mediated disorders. Findings and limits, study-wide: The study found no CDR3 amino acid sequences shared by expanded clones across subjects, suggesting private repertoires in all groups.

The CDR3 totals 13 residues. Trimming removed 8 bases at V and 5 bases at J, with 13 bases between. The germline V gene has CDR1 SEHNR and CDR2 FQNEAQ (reference sequence). The method for making cDNA was 5'RACE, and it used 10-nucleotide random UMIs. TCRdb re-called the 5' RACE reads through MiXCR, storing one row per CDR3 protein. The repertoire holds about 41,000 distinct CDR3 sequences, with approximately 2.4% as singletons. This clonotype was recorded at least ten times. Its antigen remains unidentified. This receptor was obtained from a man aged 25 to 40 with multiple sclerosis. J is TRBJ2-1 and V is TRBV7-9; D not certain. The specimen was PBMCs. The CDR3 sequence is CASADHWDNEQFF. The CDR3 nucleotides are TGTGCCAGCGCCGATCATTGGGACAATGAGCAGTTCTTC.